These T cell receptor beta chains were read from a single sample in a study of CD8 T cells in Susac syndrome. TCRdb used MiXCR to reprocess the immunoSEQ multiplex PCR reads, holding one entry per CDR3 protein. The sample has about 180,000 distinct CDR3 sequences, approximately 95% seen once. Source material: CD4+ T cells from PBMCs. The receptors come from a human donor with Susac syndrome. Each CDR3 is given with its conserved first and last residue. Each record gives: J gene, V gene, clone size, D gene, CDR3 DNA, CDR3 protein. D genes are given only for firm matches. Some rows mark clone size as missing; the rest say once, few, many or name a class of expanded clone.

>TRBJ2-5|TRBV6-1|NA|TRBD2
TGTGCCAGCAGCCCAGGGAGGACTAGCGGCCACGCCGAGACCCAGTACTTC
CASSPGRTSGHAETQYF
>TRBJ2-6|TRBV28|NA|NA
TGTGCCAGCAGTTTATGGCAGGGGACTGGGGCCAACGTCCTGACTTTC
CASSLWQGTGANVLTF
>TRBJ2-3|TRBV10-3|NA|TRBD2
TGTGCCAGTAGGAAGGCGGGAGGGGAAGATACGCAGTATTTT
CASRKAGGEDTQYF
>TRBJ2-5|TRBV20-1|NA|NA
TGCAGTGCTAGATACGTAGAAGAGACCCAGTACTTC
CSARYVEETQYF
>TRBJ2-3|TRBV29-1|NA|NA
TGCAGCGTTGAGGTCCAAGGGAGCTCAGATACGCAGTATTTT
CSVEVQGSSDTQYF
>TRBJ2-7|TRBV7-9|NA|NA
TGTGCCAGCAGCTTAGCTGCAGGGGACGAGCAGTACTTC
CASSLAAGDEQYF
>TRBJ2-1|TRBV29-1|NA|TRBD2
TGCAGCGTTGAGGCCTCCGGGGGGGAGCAGTTCTTC
CSVEASGGEQFF
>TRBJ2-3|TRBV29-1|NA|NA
TGCAGCGTACCCCGGATGAGCCACACAGATACGCAGTATTTT
CSVPRMSHTDTQYF
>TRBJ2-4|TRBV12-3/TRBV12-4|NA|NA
TGTGCCAGCAGCAAGCTCGAACCAAAAAACATTCAGTACTTC
CASSKLEPKNIQYF
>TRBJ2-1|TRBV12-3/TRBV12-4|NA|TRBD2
TGTGCCAGCAGTCCCACATGGGGGGTACTAGCGGGGGGCAATGAGCAGTTCTTC
CASSPTWGVLAGGNEQFF
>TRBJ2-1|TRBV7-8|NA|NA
TGTGCCAGCAGCTTAGCTTCATACGGCTACAATGAGCAGTTCTTC
CASSLASYGYNEQFF
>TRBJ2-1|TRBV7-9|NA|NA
TGTGCCAGCAGCTTAAGTTCCAGCGGTTACAATGAGCAGTTCTTC
CASSLSSSGYNEQFF
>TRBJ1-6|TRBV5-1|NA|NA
TGCGCCAGCAGCTCAGCCGGGACCCCAAATTCCTCACCCCTCCACTTT
CASSSAGTPNSSPLHF
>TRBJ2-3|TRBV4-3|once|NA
TGCGCCAGCAGCCAAGATTTCGGACAGAACACAGATACGCAGTATTTT
CASSQDFGQNTDTQYF
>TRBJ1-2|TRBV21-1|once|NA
TGTGCCAGCAGCAACGGCAGGGGATTCTATGGCTACACCTTC
CASSNGRGFYGYTF
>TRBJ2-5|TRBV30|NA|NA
TGTGCCTGGAGTTTAGTTGCATGGGAGACCCAGTACTTC
CAWSLVAWETQYF
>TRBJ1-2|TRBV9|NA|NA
TGTGCCAGCAGCGTTGCCGGGGGGACATTCTATGGCTACACCTTC
CASSVAGGTFYGYTF
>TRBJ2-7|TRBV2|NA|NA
TGTGCCAGCGGAAAAACAGGATACGAGCAGTACTTC
CASGKTGYEQYF
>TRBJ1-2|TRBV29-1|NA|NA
TGCAGCGTTGGTCAGGGCCCGGGGCGGCAAAACTATGGCTACACCTTC
CSVGQGPGRQNYGYTF
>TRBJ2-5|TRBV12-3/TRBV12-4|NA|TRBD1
TGTGCCAGCAGCCAGGGACAGGTATCAGGGAAGACCCAGTACTTC
CASSQGQVSGKTQYF
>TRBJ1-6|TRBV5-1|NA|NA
TGCGCCAGCAGCTTGGTATCTGGACAGCTTAATTCACCCCTCCACTTT
CASSLVSGQLNSPLHF
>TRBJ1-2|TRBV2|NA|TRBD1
TGTGCCAGCAGTGAGACCCCAGGGGGGTATGGCTACACCTTC
CASSETPGGYGYTF
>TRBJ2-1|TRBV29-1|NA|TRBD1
TGCAGCGCTCTGGGACAGGGGTCCTACAATGAGCAGTTCTTC
CSALGQGSYNEQFF
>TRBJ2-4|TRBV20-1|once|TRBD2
TGCAGTGCTGCCGCTACACTAGCGGGGGCTGGCATTCAGTACTTC
CSAAATLAGAGIQYF
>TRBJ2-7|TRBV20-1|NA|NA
TGCAGTGCTAGTCGGAGGGCCTACGAGCAGTACTTC
CSASRRAYEQYF
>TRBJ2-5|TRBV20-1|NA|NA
TGCAGTGCCAGGACTGGCGCAGAGACCCAGTACTTC
CSARTGAETQYF